These 27 T cell receptor beta chains were sequenced from one sample in a study of T cell repertoires in cytomegalovirus infection. Each CDR3 protein is one row after TCRdb ran MiXCR on the reads. The sample contains fewer than 1,000,000 distinct CDR3 sequences, roughly 30% of which appear only once. The antigens these receptors bind are not known. The source material was cultured CD8+ T cells from PBMCs, sampled from culture after CMV antigen stimulation. The source of these receptors is a human donor in good health (CMV status not recorded). Some clones in this sample may be carry-over from other donors' samples.

The table lists this clonotype with a few counts. The rearrangement joins TRBV6-6 to TRBJ2-7; 10 bases agree with TRBD2. The length of the CDR3 is 16 residues. Losses at the gene ends were 5 bases for V and 1 base for J; bases not matched to a gene: 8. Germline values: CDR1 MNHNY, CDR2 SVGAGI (reference sequence). As DNA, the CDR3 is TGTGCCAGCAGTCCCCGGGTAGCGGGGGGTTCCTACGAGCAGTACTTC. Protein sequence: CASSPRVAGGSYEQYF.

V is TRBV10-3 and J is TRBJ2-2; 12 bases fit TRBD1. The CDR3 runs to 14 residues. V lost 6 bases to trimming and J lost 9 bases; unmatched junction nucleotides: 5. Germline V gene data show CDR1 as ENHRY and CDR2 as SYGVKD. The CDR3 is CAISGTGGVWELFF. The CDR3 bases are TGTGCCATCAGCGGGACAGGGGGCGTCTGGGAGCTGTTTTTT.

The genes are TRBV5-3 and TRBJ2-1; TRBD2 matches 12 bases. TRBV5-3 is known as an ORF, though its function is uncertain. With V trimmed by 5 bases and J by 9 bases, 9 bases remained unmatched. The CDR3 runs 15 residues. The DNA of the CDR3 is TGTGCCAGAAGACGTACTAGCGGGGGGAGTATTGAGCAGTTCTTC. Its protein is CARRRTSGGSIEQFF.

CDR3 region: CASADLAKNIQYF. Written as DNA, the CDR3 is TGTGCCAGCGCCGATTTAGCCAAAAACATTCAGTACTTC. This rearrangement joins TRBV27 to TRBJ2-4; the D is unclear. Trimming took 8 bases from V and 0 from J, leaving 8 bases between them. Germline V gene sequence: CDR1 MNHEY, CDR2 SMNVEV (reference sequence). The CDR3 runs to 13 residues.

This rearrangement joins TRBV19 to TRBJ2-3; D remains ambiguous. The CDR3 has 14 residues. Trimming shortened V by 2 bases and J by 1 base, and 7 bases separated the two germline ends. Germline CDR1 reads LNHDA; CDR2 reads SQIVND (reference sequence). The CDR3 bases are TGTGCCAGTAGTATAAGTCGGGGCACAGATACGCAGTATTTT. Its protein is CASSISRGTDTQYF.

This clonotype was found a few times. This chain joins TRBV4-3 and TRBJ1-1; D is ambiguous. The CDR3 is 17 amino acids. Germline CDR1 LGHNA, CDR2 YSLEER. The V end was cut by 0 bases, the J end by 4 bases, with 18 bases between. DNA for the CDR3: TGCGCCAGCAGCCAAGATTCCGATTGGAGGGTTTCCACTGAAGCTTTCTTT. Translating it yields CASSQDSDWRVSTEAFF.

This clonotype was found a few times. The rearrangement uses TRBV4-3 and TRBJ1-3; maybe TRBD1 (6 bases). V lost 6 bases, J lost 4 bases, and 22 bases lay in between. CDR1 and CDR2 from the germline V gene are LGHNA and YSLEER. The CDR3 runs 17 residues. As DNA, the CDR3 is TGCGCCAGCAGTCCCGGAACAGGGAGCGGAGCGGGAAACACCATATATTTT. It yields the protein CASSPGTGSGAGNTIYF.

This clonotype was seen a few times. The rearrangement uses TRBV27 and TRBJ1-1; D unresolved. V was cut by 6 bases and J by 0 bases, with 17 bases left in between. Germline assignment: CDR1 MNHEY and CDR2 SMNVEV (reference sequence). The length of the CDR3 is 16 residues. The CDR3 reads CASRVEGGRLNTEAFF. The CDR3 DNA reads as TGTGCCAGCAGGGTGGAGGGTGGCAGATTGAACACTGAAGCTTTCTTT.

V and J are TRBV25-1 and TRBJ1-2; D gene unclear. Trimming left V 2 bases short and J 4 bases short, with 23 bases between. The V gene's germline CDR1 is MGHDK and CDR2 SYGVNS. The CDR3 spans 18 residues. The CDR3 is CASSEGGRYGPGGYGYTF. CDR3 in DNA: TGTGCCAGCAGTGAAGGTGGGAGATACGGACCCGGAGGCTATGGCTACACCTTC.

The chain links TRBV15 to TRBJ1-2, with D maybe TRBD1 (5 bases). Germline values: CDR1 LNHNV, CDR2 YYDKDF (reference sequence). This CDR3 has 14 amino acids. V gave up 9 bases and J gave up 1 base, with 15 bases separating them. This CDR3 is CATFGGEINYGYTF. CDR3 coding DNA: TGTGCCACGTTCGGGGGAGAAATTAACTATGGCTACACCTTC.

V and J are TRBV7-9 and TRBJ1-6; 10 nucleotides align to TRBD1. J was trimmed by 7 bases and V by 6 bases; bases with no gene match: 3. The CDR3 totals 14 residues. From germline, CDR1 is SEHNR and CDR2 FQNEAQ (reference sequence). The CDR3 reads CASSRDRGNSPLHF. The CDR3, as DNA: TGTGCCAGCAGTAGGGACAGGGGCAATTCACCCCTCCACTTT.

The chain recombines TRBV4-1 with TRBJ2-3; 10 bases map to TRBD2. Per the germline V gene, CDR1 is MGHRA and CDR2 is YSYEKL. The length of the CDR3 is 17 residues. V dropped 1 base and J dropped 4; count of bases not matched to a gene: 8. CDR3 in DNA: TGCGCCAGCAGCCAAGTCCCCCCGAGCGGGGGGGCAGATACGCAGTATTTT. It codes for CASSQVPPSGGADTQYF.

This clonotype occurred many times. This chain connects TRBV6-8 to TRBJ1-5; 8 bases align to TRBD1. In germline, CDR1 is MNHGY, CDR2 SAAAGT. J was trimmed by 7 bases and V by 2 bases; bases with no gene match: 16. CDR3 size: 18 residues. CDR3 DNA sequence: TGTGCCAGCAGTTACCCGGCCTGGACAGGGAGGATTGGACAGCCCCAGCATTTT. This encodes CASSYPAWTGRIGQPQHF.

Comment on this clonotype: One junction end does not reproduce the germline sequence, and a read error may be involved. The chain carries TRBV7-2 and TRBJ2-3, with a tentative D call TRBD2 (7 bases). Per germline, CDR1 SGHTA and CDR2 FQGNSA. This CDR3 has 14 amino acids. The CDR3, as DNA: TGTGCCAGCAGCTTAAAATGGGGGGGCACAGATACGCAGTTT. It is translated as CASSLKWGGTDTQF. Full variable domain (remainder filled in from reference TRBV7-2 and TRBJ2-3): GAGVSQSPSNKVTEKGKDVELRCDPISGHTALYWYRQSLGQGLEFLIYFQGNSAPDKSGLPSDRFSAERTGGSVSTLTIQRTQQEDSAVYLCASSLKWGGTDTQFGPGTRLTVL.

V gene TRBV5-6 combines with J gene TRBJ2-2; D is perhaps TRBD2 (6 bases). Trimming took 4 bases from V and 2 from J, leaving 12 bases between them. Germline values: CDR1 SGHDT, CDR2 YYEEEE. The CDR3 contains 15 residues. The CDR3 coding sequence is TGTGCCAGCAGCGACACCGGGACTAACACCGGGGAGCTGTTTTTT. It specifies CASSDTGTNTGELFF.

This clonotype was recorded many times. The V call is TRBV5-6, the J call TRBJ1-2; D not certain. The germline CDR1 and CDR2 sequences are SGHDT and YYEEEE. V lost 3 bases to trimming and J lost 4 bases, with 13 bases between them. This CDR3 region has 14 residues. The CDR3 DNA reads as TGTGCCAGCAGCTCCGGAGGAGGGTTCTATGGCTACACCTTC. Translated: CASSSGGGFYGYTF. The whole variable domain, remainder taken from reference TRBV5-6 and TRBJ1-2, is DAGVTQSPTHLIKTRGQQVTLRCSPKSGHDTVSWYQQALGQGPQFIFQYYEEEERQRGNFPDRFSGHQFPNYSSELNVNALLLGDSALYLCASSSGGGFYGYTFGSGTRLTVV.

The table lists this clonotype with a count of one. One end of the junction fails to match germline, which may point to a read error. This rearrangement joins TRBV7-8 to TRBJ1-3; 8 bases align to TRBD1. The CDR3 has 14 amino acids. Germline CDR1 reads SGHVS; CDR2 reads FQNEAQ. For the CDR3, the DNA is TGTGCCAGCAGCCCCGGACAGGGTGGAAACACCTTATATTTT. It codes for CASSPGQGGNTLYF.

This clonotype turned up a few times. The chain is built from TRBV19 and TRBJ2-3; TRBD1 is a possible D gene (5 bases). Deletions cut 4 bases from V and 2 bases from J, with 13 bases between. In germline, CDR1 is LNHDA, CDR2 SQIVND (reference sequence). CDR3 size: 15 residues. The CDR3 nucleotides read TGTGCCAGTAGTACCCCAGGGTCTACCACAGATACGCAGTATTTT. Its protein is CASSTPGSTTDTQYF.

The V and J genes are TRBV15 and TRBJ2-7; the D is unclear. This CDR3 region has 14 residues. In germline, CDR1 is LNHNV, CDR2 YYDKDF (reference sequence). V lost 5 bases to trimming and J lost 1 base, with 12 bases between them. The CDR3 region is CATSFSWGSYEQYV. CDR3 bases: TGTGCCACCAGCTTCTCGTGGGGTTCCTACGAGCAGTACGTC.

The CDR3 nucleotides read TGTGCCAGCAGCTTAGCCCTGGACCCGCTTGAGTCTTTCTTT. This sequence encodes CASSLALDPLESFF. The V call is TRBV7-4, the J call TRBJ1-1; D call uncertain. Germline values: CDR1 SGHVT, CDR2 SQSDAQ. CDR3 size: 14 residues. Trimming took 0 bases from V and 12 from J, leaving 17 bases between them.

This clonotype was counted many times. The chain carries TRBV7-9 and TRBJ1-5, with 9 bases lining up with TRBD1. The CDR3 extends over 14 amino acids. V shed 5 bases and J 6 bases; nucleotides not matched to a gene: 5. CDR1 and CDR2 (germline): SEHNR, FQNEAQ (reference sequence). CDR3 sequence (DNA): TGTGCCAGCAGCATACAGGGGGCTCTTCAGCCCCAGCATTTT. Its protein product is CASSIQGALQPQHF.

The gene calls are TRBV10-1 and TRBJ2-7; TRBD2 is a possible D gene (5 bases). The V gene's germline CDR1 is WNHNN and CDR2 SYGVQD (reference sequence). Deletions cut 6 bases from V and 5 bases from J, with 14 bases between. The CDR3 has 13 amino acids. CDR3 region: CASSAGIKDEQYF. In DNA form, the CDR3 reads TGCGCCAGCAGCGCCGGGATTAAGGACGAGCAGTACTTC.

This clonotype was detected once. At one of its ends the junction is not consistent with the germline gene, which may arise from a read error. CDR3 sequence (DNA): TGCGCCAACAGCCAAGGCTACGGCCAGGGGGCCTACAATGAGCAGTTCTTC. Protein sequence: CANSQGYGQGAYNEQFF. V usage is TRBV4-1 and J usage is TRBJ2-1, with 7 nucleotides matching TRBD1. Germline loops: CDR1 MGHRA, CDR2 YSYEKL. The CDR3 runs 17 residues.

This clonotype has more than one count but fewer than ten. The J gene is TRBJ1-1, the V gene TRBV7-8; TRBD1 agrees at 10 bases. The V gene's germline CDR1 is SGHVS and CDR2 FQNEAQ. V lost 4 bases to trimming and J lost 6 bases; unmatched junction nucleotides: 5. The CDR3 has 14 residues. CDR3 region: CASSSGTGDPEAFF. The CDR3 DNA reads as TGTGCCAGCAGCTCGGGGACAGGGGATCCTGAAGCTTTCTTT.

This clonotype was counted between two and nine times. The chain employs TRBV19 and TRBJ1-2; D is uncertain. This CDR3 contains 14 residues. V gave up 4 bases and J gave up 4 bases, with 13 bases separating them. CDR1 and CDR2 from the germline V gene are LNHDA and SQIVND (reference sequence). DNA for the CDR3: TGTGCCAGTAGTACCCAACAAGTCATCTATGGCTACACCTTC. It encodes CASSTQQVIYGYTF.

This clonotype was seen only a few times. The chain recombines TRBV28 with TRBJ2-7; 14 bases match TRBD2. J was trimmed by 5 bases and V by 6 bases; bases with no gene match: 12. Germline V gene data show CDR1 as MDHEN and CDR2 as SYDVKM. The CDR3 length is 17 residues. This chain's CDR3 is CASSPGTSGGVGDEQYV. CDR3 nucleotide sequence: TGTGCCAGCAGCCCTGGGACTAGCGGGGGAGTGGGGGACGAGCAGTACGTC.

This clonotype has just one count. The V and J genes are TRBV6-8 and TRBJ2-1, with D tentatively TRBD1 or TRBD2 (6 bases each). CDR3 length: 14 amino acids. Trimming cost V 3 bases and J 6 bases, with 12 bases left between them. Germline V gives CDR1 MNHGY, CDR2 SAAAGT. In DNA, the CDR3 is TGTGCCAGCAGTTATTTTACGGGGGCCAATGAGCAGTTCTTC. Encoded protein: CASSYFTGANEQFF.